What follows are 6 T cell receptor beta chains derived from one specimen sequenced in a study of blood T cell repertoires in COVID-19. Assay: immunoSEQ multiplex PCR; the TCRdb copy retains only in-frame clones and omits some. The sample contains more than 95,000 clones, approximately 82% of which appear only once. What was sequenced was peripheral blood. Receptor source: a man between 60 and 75 years old with acute or convalescent COVID-19.

This clone was found a few times. The V gene is TRBV28, the J gene TRBJ1-1; 7 nucleotides match TRBD1. The CDR3 has 15 amino acids. Germline CDR1 MDHEN, CDR2 SYDVKM. V dropped 7 bases and J dropped 0; count of bases not matched to a gene: 8. The CDR3 sequence is CASKELGGMNTEAFF. The CDR3 coding sequence is TGTGCCAGCAAAGAACTAGGGGGCATGAACACTGAAGCTTTCTTT.

The gene calls are TRBV5-4 and TRBJ2-5, with D perhaps matching TRBD2 (6 bases). V was clipped by 9 bases and J by 3 bases, with 15 bases between them. The length of the CDR3 is 13 residues. Germline-derived CDR1 and CDR2 are SGHNT and YYREEE (reference sequence). CDR3 nucleotide sequence: TGTGCCACCAACAGTCAGCGGGAAGAGACCCAGTACTTC. Encoded protein: CATNSQREETQYF.

V is TRBV7-9 and J is TRBJ1-4; weak D call: TRBD1 (5 bases). Germline-derived CDR1 and CDR2 are SEHNR and FQNEAQ (reference sequence). The CDR3 runs 15 residues. V shed 5 bases and J shed 3 bases, with 13 bases lying between them. CDR3 sequence: CASSLDSSANEKLFF. CDR3 nucleotides: TGTGCCAGCAGCCTTGACAGCTCCGCTAATGAAAAACTGTTTTTT.

The gene calls are TRBV27 and TRBJ2-1, with 7 nucleotides matching TRBD2. After removal of 2 bases from V and 2 bases from J, the junction contained 6 bases not matched to a gene. CDR3 length: 16 amino acids. Germline V gene sequence: CDR1 MNHEY, CDR2 SMNVEV (reference sequence). DNA of the CDR3: TGTGCCAGCAGTTTAGGGACTATACAACCCTACAATGAGCAGTTCTTC. Its translation: CASSLGTIQPYNEQFF.

This clone occurred a few times. The chain employs TRBV11-2 and TRBJ2-1, with D tentatively TRBD2 (5 bases). The CDR3 sequence is 16 residues long. The germline V gene has CDR1 SGHAT and CDR2 FQNNGV. V was clipped by 1 base and J by 4 bases, with 14 bases between them. In nucleotides, the CDR3 is TGTGCCAGCAGCTTAGGAGGAATTAGCGTTTACAATGAGCAGTTCTTC. This translates into CASSLGGISVYNEQFF.

This chain links TRBV5-4 with TRBJ2-3; possibly TRBD2 for D (6 bases). Germline CDR1 SGHNT, CDR2 YYREEE (reference sequence). The CDR3 consists of 15 residues. Trimming took off 0 bases at V and 1 base at J, with 9 bases between the two ends. The CDR3 DNA is TGTGCCAGCAGCTTGGTGGCTAGCGGCACAGATACGCAGTATTTT. Translation: CASSLVASGTDTQYF. The whole variable domain, filled in from reference TRBV5-4 and TRBJ2-3, reads ETGVTQSPTHLIKTRGQQVTLRCSSQSGHNTVSWYQQALGQGPQFIFQYYREEENGRGNFPPRFSGLQFPNYSSELNVNALELDDSALYLCASSLVASGTDTQYFGPGTRLTVL.